The clone carrying this TCR beta chain showed up just a few times. Its target is unknown. The entry originates in a study of beta chain features in type 1 diabetes. Study information: There was similarity between patients and healthy donors in age, gender and cell yields. Overall study results and limits: cDNA-based reads could over-represent cells with high TCR expression. In all four CD4+ subsets, TCRB CDR3 length was significantly, moderately reduced in type 1 diabetes.

Expressed TCRB transcripts got sequenced, as all isolated RNA was reverse transcribed. Sequencing was performed with immunoSEQ multiplex PCR; in TCRdb, only in-frame clones are kept and a portion is missing. The table includes 970,000 or so clones, roughly 15% detected once. V lost 1 base and J 0 bases, leaving 4 bases between the germline ends. Germline V gene sequence: CDR1 LNHDA, CDR2 SQIVND (reference sequence). The CDR3 is 14 amino acids. Purity exceeded 95% in all sorted populations. The TCR originated in a woman between 18 and 29 years old in good health. This chain links TRBV19 with TRBJ2-4, with D unresolved. Material for sequencing was naive CD4+ T cells from blood. CDR3 bases: TGTGCCAGTAGTATAGGAGAAGCCAAAAACATTCAGTACTTC. Translation gives CASSIGEAKNIQYF.